This T cell receptor (beta chain) is drawn from a study of blood T cell repertoires in COVID-19. Study information: The samples span acute and convalescent COVID-19 from the United States, Italy and Spain. From T cells, B-cell-depleted T cells, or PBMCs came the material, which was cDNA or gDNA.

Trimming shortened V by 6 bases and J by 1 base, and 13 bases separated the two germline ends. The germline gives CDR1 SGDLS, CDR2 YYNGEE. This CDR3 has 15 residues. As handled by the study authors: From reference gene primer amplification, estimates of nucleated cell counts were derived. The table came from immunoSEQ multiplex PCR; TCRdb's copy has only in-frame clones and leaves some out. V and J calls and clone size follow that table, whereas D and trimming were derived from the DNA. The data show fewer than 150,000 clones, around four fifths seen once. The sequence was obtained from a woman aged 40 to 50 with acute or convalescent COVID-19. Sequences were obtained from peripheral blood. The chain recombines TRBV9 with TRBJ1-4, with D possibly being TRBD1 (6 bases). CDR3 nucleotide sequence: TGTGCCAGCAACCGAAGGGGGGGAACTAATGAAAAACTGTTTTTT. Protein product: CASNRRGGTNEKLFF.